This T cell receptor (beta chain) was recovered during a study of T cell repertoires in cytomegalovirus infection. About the study: It was the public TCR beta signatures that indicated both CMV infection and matching HLA type. Whole-study results and caveats: Clonotypes of TCR beta that were HLA-C-restricted and CMV-specific dominated the ex vivo response.

TCRdb re-derived calls from the reads in MiXCR, one entry per CDR3 protein. The table lists some 900,000 distinct CDR3 sequences, approximately 32% of them singletons. The V segment lost 3 bases and the J segment 1 base; nucleotides outside the gene matches: 6. CDR1 and CDR2 from the germline V gene are SEHNR and FQNEAQ (reference sequence). CDR3 length equals 17 residues. This clonotype was picked up a small number of times. Antigen specificity is unknown. The gene calls are TRBV7-9 and TRBJ2-2; 9 bases map to TRBD1. The starting material was cultured CD8+ T cells from PBMCs, obtained from culture after CMV antigen stimulation. The sequence was obtained from a human donor in good health (CMV status not recorded). Some clones in this sample may be carry-over from other donors' samples. The CDR3 bases are TGTGCCAGCAGCTTTGGGGACAGGGTGGAGAACACCGGGGAGCTGTTTTTT. The encoded protein is CASSFGDRVENTGELFF.